The 11 T cell receptor beta chains listed next were all sequenced from one sample in a study of cytomegalovirus exposure and HLA in healthy donors. The primer mix had 60 Vbeta and 13 Jbeta primers. Clones were read by immunoSEQ multiplex PCR, and TCRdb kept only the in-frame ones, dropping some. The sample includes about 180,000 clones, over 70% seen only once; the top ten take 6% to 7.5%. Material: PBMCs. These receptors all come from a man younger than 40 in good health and CMV-seropositive.

The gene calls are TRBV7-3 and TRBJ1-1; D is perhaps TRBD1 (5 bases). Trimming took off 5 bases at V and 1 base at J, with 8 bases between the two ends. Looked up from germline, CDR1 is SGHTA and CDR2 is FQGTGA. This CDR3 has 13 residues. CDR3 in DNA: TGTGCCAGCAGCATACAGGCGAACACTGAAGCTTTCTTT. This encodes CASSIQANTEAFF.

The chain combines TRBV30 with TRBJ1-2; 9 bases line up with TRBD1. Germline CDR1 reads GTSNPN; CDR2 reads SVGIG (reference sequence). This CDR3 is 16 amino acids long. Trimming removed 1 base from V and 1 base from J; junction bases left unmatched: 7. The DNA of the CDR3 is TGTGCCTGGAGTGCCGGGACAGGGCTGATTAACTATGGCTACACCTTC. Its translation is CAWSAGTGLINYGYTF.

In its sample, this clone was seen once. V and J are TRBV6-5 and TRBJ2-3; 8 nucleotides align to TRBD2. V lost 6 bases, J lost 2 bases, and 7 bases stayed unmatched. The germline V gene has CDR1 MNHEY and CDR2 SVGAGI. The CDR3 extends over 15 amino acids. CDR3 DNA sequence: TGTGCCAGCAGCCTACTAGCGGAGAACACAGATACGCAGTATTTT. As protein: CASSLLAENTDTQYF.

This chain connects TRBV7-9 to TRBJ2-5, with D possibly matching TRBD2 (6 bases). This CDR3 is built from 11 residues. V was pared by 7 bases and J by 4 bases, with 7 bases between. The germline V gene encodes CDR1 SEHNR and CDR2 FQNEAQ (reference sequence). The CDR3 spells CASTGGETQYF. DNA for the CDR3: TGTGCCAGCACCGGGGGAGAGACCCAGTACTTC.

This clone was detected a few times. The chain couples TRBV2 to TRBJ1-5; 7 bases fit TRBD1. The CDR3 is made up of 15 amino acids. The junction had 5 bases not matched to a gene; V was cut back by 6 bases and J by 0 bases. The V gene's germline CDR1 is SNHLY and CDR2 FYNNEI. The CDR3 DNA reads as TGTGCCAGCAGGAGGACAGGTTATAGCAATCAGCCCCAGCATTTT. Translated, it gives CASRRTGYSNQPQHF.

The chain carries TRBV7-8 and TRBJ2-7, with TRBD1 identical over 7 bases. The V gene's germline CDR1 is SGHVS and CDR2 FQNEAQ. The CDR3 has 15 residues. With 1 base clipped from V and 4 bases from J, the junction kept 7 bases outside the gene matches. Here the CDR3 DNA reads TGTGCCAGCAGCTTAGAATGGCAGGGGGAATACGAGCAGTACTTC. Amino acids: CASSLEWQGEYEQYF.

The chain joins TRBV5-1 to TRBJ2-3; D might be TRBD1 (5 bases). V was shortened by 5 bases and J by 0 bases, with 22 bases between the two germline ends. CDR3 size: 18 residues. In germline, CDR1 is SGHRS, CDR2 YFSETQ. In DNA form, the CDR3 reads TGCGCCAGCAGGATCCTTATAACAGGCGCCCCTAGCACAGATACGCAGTATTTT. Translation: CASRILITGAPSTDTQYF.

The chain couples TRBV19 to TRBJ2-3; 8 bases map to TRBD2. The CDR3 is 14 residues long. The junction had 8 bases not matched to a gene; V was cut back by 6 bases and J by 6 bases. Germline V gene lookup returns CDR1 LNHDA and CDR2 SQIVND (reference sequence). The CDR3 reads CASSPGGPWDTQYF. The CDR3 DNA sequence: TGTGCCAGTAGCCCGGGGGGGCCCTGGGATACGCAGTATTTT.

The V gene is TRBV6-5, the J gene TRBJ2-3; 13 positions match TRBD2. Germline CDR1 reads MNHEY; CDR2 reads SVGAGI. This CDR3 has 15 residues. V shed 8 bases, J shed 2 bases, and the junction held 4 bases outside the gene matches. CDR3 region: CASSGLAGPTDTQYF. The CDR3 DNA reads TGTGCCAGCTCGGGACTAGCGGGGCCCACAGATACGCAGTATTTT.

The chain joins TRBV11-2 to TRBJ2-3; D is possibly TRBD2 (6 bases). The CDR3 consists of 17 residues. In germline, CDR1 is SGHAT, CDR2 FQNNGV. V lost 4 bases to trimming and J lost 0 bases, with 17 bases between them. The CDR3 sequence: CASSSRGAGTSTDTQYF. The CDR3 nucleotides read TGTGCCAGCAGCTCAAGAGGTGCGGGAACTAGCACAGATACGCAGTATTTT.

The rearrangement links TRBV27 to TRBJ1-2; D remains ambiguous. The CDR3 spans 15 residues. The V and J ends lost 6 bases and 7 bases respectively, with 21 bases between them. CDR1 MNHEY and CDR2 SMNVEV come from the germline V gene (reference sequence). CDR3 coding DNA: TGTGCCAGCAGCCCTCTCCCCTTACCGTTCGGTGGCTACACCTTC. Translation: CASSPLPLPFGGYTF.